The rows below give T cell receptor beta chains drawn from one sample of a study of low-dose radiotherapy and immunotherapy resistance in tumors. TCRdb passed the reads through MiXCR, listing each CDR3 protein once. The repertoire holds 64,000 or so distinct CDR3 sequences, with 26% as singletons. Here the sequenced sample was PBMCs, taken before treatment. The receptors stem from a male donor with rectosigmoid adenocarcinoma. Both conserved end residues are part of each CDR3.

J gene | CDR3 length | V gene | CDR3 protein
TRBJ2-6 | 17 | TRBV18 | CASSPRGVWSGANVLTF
TRBJ2-1 | 11 | TRBV7-9 | CASSDVDEQFF
TRBJ1-4 | 14 | TRBV5-1 | CASSFGQANEKLFF
TRBJ2-1 | 15 | TRBV7-9 | CASSSRTGEYNEQFF
TRBJ2-7 | 15 | TRBV28 | CASSSYDRSSYEQYF
TRBJ2-5 | 13 | TRBV6-2/TRBV6-3 | CASSYEKVGTQYF
TRBJ2-5 | 13 | TRBV5-4 | CASSQKNQETQYF
TRBJ2-2 | 13 | TRBV5-1 | CASSTMNTGELFF
TRBJ2-7 | 13 | TRBV6-2/TRBV6-3 | CASRNQGGDEQYF
TRBJ2-3 | 14 | TRBV4-1 | CASSRGGGPETQYF
TRBJ2-5 | 17 | TRBV20-1 | CSALGGGLAGVWETQYF
TRBJ1-5 | 14 | TRBV18 | CASSVKGGNQPQHF
TRBJ2-2 | 16 | TRBV5-1 | CASSLYAQGNTGELFF
TRBJ2-7 | 13 | TRBV28 | CASSFPSGPEQYF
TRBJ2-7 | 13 | TRBV28 | CASSLDRDYEQYF
TRBJ1-1 | 13 | TRBV29-1 | CSTRTGMNTEAFF
TRBJ2-7 | 15 | TRBV2 | CASEEGFLPRREQYF
TRBJ2-4 | 17 | TRBV24-1 | CATSDRDPIRGKNIQYF
TRBJ1-2 | 12 | TRBV7-2 | CASGRGGVGYTF
TRBJ2-7 | 13 | TRBV19 | CASSIRAAGEQYF
TRBJ2-1 | 16 | TRBV11-3 | CASSIGTSGGGNEQFF
TRBJ2-3 | 18 | TRBV24-1 | CATSDPRRGGANTDTQYF
TRBJ2-1 | 16 | TRBV20-1 | CSADTRQGSSYNEQFF
TRBJ1-1 | 12 | TRBV6-2/TRBV6-3 | CASSYYGTEAFF
TRBJ1-1 | 13 | TRBV7-2 | CASSLDRGVEAFF
TRBJ2-1 | 15 | TRBV28 | CASSPGGTSYNEQFF
TRBJ2-1 | 15 | TRBV20-1 | CSAFDRGRSYNEQFF
TRBJ2-2 | 15 | TRBV7-9 | CASSPPEVYTGELFF